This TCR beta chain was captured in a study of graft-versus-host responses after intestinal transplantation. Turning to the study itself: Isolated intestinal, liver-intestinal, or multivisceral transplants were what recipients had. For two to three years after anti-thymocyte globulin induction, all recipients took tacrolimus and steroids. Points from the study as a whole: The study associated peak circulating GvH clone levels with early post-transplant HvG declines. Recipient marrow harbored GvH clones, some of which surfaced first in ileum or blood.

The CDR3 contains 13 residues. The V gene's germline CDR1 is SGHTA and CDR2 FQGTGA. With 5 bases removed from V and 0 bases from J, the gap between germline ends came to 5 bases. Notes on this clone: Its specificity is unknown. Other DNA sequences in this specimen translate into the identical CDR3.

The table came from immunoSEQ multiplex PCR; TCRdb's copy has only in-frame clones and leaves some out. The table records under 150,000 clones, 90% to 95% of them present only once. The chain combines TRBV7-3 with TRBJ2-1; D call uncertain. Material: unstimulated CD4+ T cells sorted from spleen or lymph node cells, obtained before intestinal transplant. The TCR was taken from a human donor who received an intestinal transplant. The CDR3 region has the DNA TGTGCCAGCAGCCTAGACTCCTACAATGAGCAGTTCTTC. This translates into CASSLDSYNEQFF.